Following are 17 T cell receptor beta chains from one sample sequenced in a study of blood T cell repertoires in COVID-19. Libraries were prepared by immunoSEQ multiplex PCR; TCRdb keeps only in-frame clonotypes and omits some of them. The table lists 300,000 to 400,000 clones, around 89% of them singletons, with around 0.95% in the top ten. Sequencing was done on a sample of PBMCs or T cells enriched from blood (not recorded which). The receptors originated from a woman aged 30 to 39 with acute COVID-19.

V gene TRBV30 combines with J gene TRBJ1-6; the D gene is possibly TRBD1 (5 bases). CDR1 and CDR2 (germline): GTSNPN, SVGIG (reference sequence). The V gene lost 4 bases and the J gene lost 10 bases, with 14 bases spanning the gap. The CDR3 consists of 13 residues. The CDR3 protein is CAWTLGARSPLHF. DNA of the CDR3: TGTGCCTGGACCCTTGGGGCCAGGTCACCCCTCCACTTT.

The genes are TRBV4-2 and TRBJ2-5, with D perhaps TRBD1 (5 bases). V was pared by 0 bases and J by 7 bases, with 12 bases between. This CDR3 has 14 residues. Germline values: CDR1 LGHNA, CDR2 YNFKEQ. In nucleotides, the CDR3 is TGTGCCAGCAGCCAAGACAGGGATCGCGGGACCCAGTACTTC. Translating it yields CASSQDRDRGTQYF.

For the CDR3, the DNA is TGTGCTAGTGGGTCCGGAGCGGGCCACACAGATACGCAGTATTTT. Translating gives CASGSGAGHTDTQYF. The gene calls are TRBV12-5 and TRBJ2-3, with D perhaps TRBD2 (6 bases). Germline CDR1 is LGHNT and CDR2 is FRNRAP. The CDR3 consists of 15 residues. Trimming removed 6 bases at V and 2 bases at J, with 15 bases between.

The chain links TRBV25-1 to TRBJ2-1; 8 bases agree with TRBD2. V trimming: 1 base; J trimming: 10 bases; junction bases outside the gene matches: 18. This CDR3 spans 18 amino acids. The germline V gene encodes CDR1 MGHDK and CDR2 SYGVNS. CDR3 coding DNA: TGTGCCAGCAGTGAATTGGTCGGGGGGGGTAGCCACATTGCAGAGCAGTTCTTC. Translating it yields CASSELVGGGSHIAEQFF.

V gene TRBV10-3 combines with J gene TRBJ1-6; D gene unclear. The CDR3 spans 14 residues. The V end lost 4 bases, the J end lost 7 bases, and 11 bases lay between the germline ends. The germline gives CDR1 ENHRY, CDR2 SYGVKD. This CDR3 is CAISVGRENSPLHF. CDR3 nucleotide sequence: TGTGCCATCAGTGTGGGCAGAGAAAATTCACCCCTCCACTTT.

This clone has a count of ten or more. The chain combines TRBV6-4 with TRBJ2-3; 10 positions match TRBD2. The CDR3 totals 15 residues. Germline V gene lookup returns CDR1 MRHNA and CDR2 SNTAGT. Trimming took 6 bases from V and 3 from J; bases not matched to a gene: 6. CDR3 region: CASSETSGETDTQYF. The CDR3 region has the DNA TGTGCCAGCAGCGAAACTAGCGGGGAGACAGATACGCAGTATTTT.

This clone was seen once. The V and J genes are TRBV19 and TRBJ1-4; TRBD1 matches 9 bases. V dropped 6 bases and J dropped 8; count of bases not matched to a gene: 4. The germline gives CDR1 LNHDA, CDR2 SQIVND (reference sequence). This CDR3 is built from 13 residues. CDR3 sequence (DNA): TGTGCCAGTAGGTGGACAGGGGACGAAAAACTGTTTTTT. It translates to CASRWTGDEKLFF.

J is TRBJ1-5 and V is TRBV10-3; weak D call: TRBD1 (6 bases). The CDR3 loop spans 15 amino acids. Trimming shortened V by 4 bases and J by 4 bases, and 14 bases separated the two germline ends. Germline-derived CDR1 and CDR2 are ENHRY and SYGVKD. The CDR3, as DNA: TGTGCCATCAGTGCCGTCTCAGGGGCGAATCAGCCCCAGCATTTT. Amino acids: CAISAVSGANQPQHF.

The V and J genes are TRBV5-5 and TRBJ2-7; 7 positions match TRBD2. V lost 5 bases, J lost 4 bases, and 9 bases stayed unmatched. The CDR3 loop spans 14 amino acids. Germline loops: CDR1 SGHKS, CDR2 YYEKEE (reference sequence). The CDR3 region has the DNA TGTGCCAGCAGTTCCGGGACTAATAGTTACGAGCAGTACTTC. This codes for CASSSGTNSYEQYF. Full variable domain (remainder filled in from reference TRBV5-5 and TRBJ2-7): DAGVTQSPTHLIKTRGQQVTLRCSPISGHKSVSWYQQVLGQGPQFIFQYYEKEERGRGNFPDRFSARQFPNYSSELNVNALLLGDSALYLCASSSGTNSYEQYFGPGTRLTVT.

The chain joins TRBV19 to TRBJ1-1; 8 bases fit TRBD1. The CDR3 consists of 13 residues. The V gene's germline CDR1 is LNHDA and CDR2 SQIVND (reference sequence). V lost 5 bases and J lost 7; bases outside the gene matches: 6. The chain's CDR3 is CASSLRQGNEAFF. The DNA for the CDR3 is TGTGCCAGTAGTCTCCGACAGGGGAATGAAGCTTTCTTT.

This clone has only one observation. V is TRBV5-1 and J is TRBJ2-7; no clear D. V was shortened by 2 bases and J by 1 base, with 10 bases between the two germline ends. This CDR3 contains 14 residues. Per the germline V gene, CDR1 is SGHRS and CDR2 is YFSETQ. In nucleotides, the CDR3 is TGCGCCAGCAGCTTCGCGACACAATCCTACGAGCAGTACTTC. Protein sequence: CASSFATQSYEQYF. Based on the CDR3 plus reference TRBV5-1 and TRBJ2-7, the full variable domain is KAGVTQTPRYLIKTRGQQVTLSCSPISGHRSVSWYQQTPGQGLQFLFEYFSETQRNKGNFPGRFSGRQFSNSRSEMNVSTLELGDSALYLCASSFATQSYEQYFGPGTRLTVT.

The chain uses TRBV12-3 or TRBV12-4 and TRBJ1-4; D ambiguous. Trimming pared 5 bases from V and 8 bases from J, leaving 9 bases between. CDR3 length equals 12 residues. CDR3: CASSPGGEKLFF. The DNA of the CDR3 is TGTGCCAGCAGTCCGGGTGGCGAAAAACTGTTTTTT.

CDR3 loop: CSVGIGPKTVETYGYTF. DNA for the CDR3: TGCAGCGTTGGAATAGGCCCAAAGACAGTTGAAACCTATGGCTACACCTTC. The chain uses TRBV29-1 and TRBJ1-2; D perhaps matches TRBD1 (5 bases). The germline V gene encodes CDR1 SQVTM and CDR2 ANQGSEA. Trimming removed 4 bases from V and 4 bases from J, with 25 bases in between. The CDR3 is made up of 17 amino acids.

The chain joins TRBV7-2 to TRBJ2-7; the D is unclear. Germline lookup yields CDR1 SGHTA and CDR2 FQGNSA. V lost 1 base and J 2 bases, leaving 9 bases between the germline ends. The CDR3 is 14 residues long. As DNA, the CDR3 is TGTGCCAGCAGCTTAGTGGCAGTTACCTACGAGCAGTACTTC. This codes for CASSLVAVTYEQYF.

The chain employs TRBV4-1 and TRBJ2-3; D possibly corresponds to TRBD1 (5 bases). Germline V gene lookup returns CDR1 MGHRA and CDR2 YSYEKL. V lost 0 bases and J lost 6, with 13 bases in between. CDR3 length: 15 amino acids. Here the CDR3 reads CASSQDTPGFDTQYF. CDR3 in DNA: TGCGCCAGCAGCCAAGACACCCCAGGGTTCGATACGCAGTATTTT.

The chain recombines TRBV5-1 with TRBJ2-7; 13 bases match TRBD2. Germline V gene sequence: CDR1 SGHRS, CDR2 YFSETQ. V shed 3 bases and J 3 bases; nucleotides not matched to a gene: 3. This CDR3 contains 15 residues. CDR3 residues: CASSSGTSGVYEQYF. CDR3 sequence (DNA): TGCGCCAGCAGCTCAGGGACTAGCGGGGTCTACGAGCAGTACTTC.

The chain links TRBV7-9 to TRBJ2-6; a possible D gene is TRBD1 (5 bases). Looked up from germline, CDR1 is SEHNR and CDR2 is FQNEAQ (reference sequence). Between the trimmed V and J ends, which lost 5 bases and 0 bases, there was a span of 14 bases. CDR3 length equals 17 residues. The CDR3 loop reads CASSPLTVSSGANVLTF. As DNA, the CDR3 is TGTGCCAGCAGCCCGTTGACAGTAAGCTCTGGGGCCAACGTCCTGACTTTC.